Each of the 7 T cell receptor beta chains below was sequenced from the same sample in a study of a mutant IDH1 vaccine in newly diagnosed glioma. TCRdb's copy holds only in-frame clones and misses some; the assay was immunoSEQ multiplex PCR. The table lists some 50,000 clones, roughly two thirds of them singletons. What these receptors recognize is not known. Time point described: week 47, end of study. Vaccination comprised doses that each held 300 ug of mutant IDH1 20-mer peptide, plus topical imiquimod. The sample was peripheral blood mononuclear cells (PBMCs), taken from a glioma patient whose treatment included an IDH1 peptide vaccine. The receptors come from a man between 35 and 55 years old with glioma. Some clones in this sample may be carry-over from other donors' samples.

The chain recombines TRBV5-4 with TRBJ1-4, with D unresolved. Looked up from germline, CDR1 is SGHNT and CDR2 is YYREEE (reference sequence). Trimming pared 4 bases from V and 0 bases from J, leaving 10 bases between. This CDR3 has 15 residues. The chain's CDR3 is CASSHGGSTNEKLFF. The CDR3 nucleotides read TGTGCCAGCAGCCACGGTGGGTCAACTAATGAAAAACTGTTTTTT.

The CDR3 DNA reads as TGTGCCAGCAGACAGGGGGAAGGCAATGAGCAGTTCTTC. It codes for CASRQGEGNEQFF. The V call is TRBV6-1, the J call TRBJ2-1; 8 bases are a match to TRBD1. J lost 6 bases, V lost 6 bases, and 4 bases had no gene match. This CDR3 is 13 amino acids long. The germline V gene has CDR1 MNHNS and CDR2 SASEGT.

This chain connects TRBV14 to TRBJ1-2; tentatively, D is TRBD1 (5 bases). CDR3 size: 14 residues. Trimming pared 4 bases from V and 4 bases from J, leaving 13 bases between. Germline V gives CDR1 SGHDN, CDR2 FVKESK. The CDR3 DNA reads as TGTGCCAGCAGCCGGAACCAGGGCGCCTATGGCTACACCTTC. As protein: CASSRNQGAYGYTF.

A single count supports this clone. V is TRBV7-5 and J is TRBJ1-1. TRBV7-5 is flagged as a pseudogene. The CDR3 is 12 residues long. This CDR3 reads CARSYPNTEAFF. In DNA, the CDR3 is TGTGCCAGAAGCTACCCTAACACTGAAGCTTTCTTT.

The V call is TRBV18, the J call TRBJ1-2; D is ambiguous. The V and J ends lost 3 bases and 10 bases respectively, with 12 bases between them. The germline V gene encodes CDR1 KGHSH and CDR2 LQKENI. This CDR3 contains 12 residues. Here the CDR3 DNA reads TGTGCCAGCTCACCTAATAGTATGGACTACACCTTC. It translates to CASSPNSMDYTF.

A single count supports this clone. V is TRBV10-1 and J is TRBJ2-7; the D call may be TRBD1 or TRBD2 (6 bases each). The CDR3 consists of 17 residues. Trimming removed 4 bases from V and 1 base from J, with 20 bases in between. Germline V lookup: CDR1 WNHNN, CDR2 SYGVQD (reference sequence). The chain's CDR3 is CASSGGGYEGQSYEQYF. The CDR3 region has the DNA TGCGCCAGCAGTGGAGGGGGGTATGAGGGACAATCCTACGAGCAGTACTTC.

The genes are TRBV7-3 and TRBJ2-7; the match to TRBD1 covers 9 bases. V shed 4 bases and J 2 bases; nucleotides not matched to a gene: 6. The CDR3 extends over 15 amino acids. Germline lookup yields CDR1 SGHTA and CDR2 FQGTGA. The CDR3 coding sequence is TGTGCCAGCAGCTCGGGGACAGGGCCCACCTACGAGCAGTACTTC. It codes for CASSSGTGPTYEQYF.